Presented here are 7 T cell receptor beta chains from one specimen sequenced in a study of T cells in Graves' hyperthyroidism and ophthalmopathy. Amplified TCR beta CDR3 regions came from RNA transcripts. The HTBI primer set drove a first-round RT-PCR of the TCR CDR3. One entry per CDR3 protein, called by TCRdb with MiXCR from the multiplex PCR reads. Among around 490,000 distinct CDR3 sequences listed, around 20% were seen once. Sequencing was carried out using blood. These receptors were obtained from a man aged 35 to 55 with Graves' ophthalmopathy.

This chain joins TRBV29-1 and TRBJ2-3; the D call may be TRBD1 or TRBD2 (5 bases each). This CDR3 is 14 amino acids long. Between the trimmed V and J ends, which lost 3 bases and 6 bases, there was a span of 16 bases. Germline values: CDR1 SQVTM, CDR2 ANQGSEA. In DNA form, the CDR3 reads TGCAGCGTTGACCAGACCCGGGGCCGCGATACGCAGTATTTT. It is translated as CSVDQTRGRDTQYF.

The chain couples TRBV3-2 to TRBJ1-2; TRBD1, the table's D call, lacks a check against the DNA. TRBV3-2 is labeled a pseudogene. The CDR3 sequence is 17 residues long. CDR3 amino acids: CASSQDRKGQGAGSYTF. The CDR3 DNA reads as TGTGCCAGCAGCCAAGATAGAAAGGGACAGGGGGCAGGAAGCTACACCTTC.

This clonotype has ten or more counts. V is TRBV28 and J is TRBJ2-7; no clear D. Germline V gene sequence: CDR1 MDHEN, CDR2 SYDVKM. CDR3 length: 14 amino acids. V was trimmed by 3 bases and J by 2 bases, leaving 11 bases between them. DNA for the CDR3: TGTGCCAGCAGTTTGTTGAGAGGTACCTACGAGCAGTACTTC. This gives the protein CASSLLRGTYEQYF.

CDR3 nucleotides: TGCGCCAGCAGCCAAGGAGTGACCGGGGAGCTGTTTTTT. This translates into CASSQGVTGELFF. The chain links TRBV4-1 to TRBJ2-2, with D hard to call. Germline lookup yields CDR1 MGHRA and CDR2 YSYEKL. The V gene lost 1 base and the J gene lost 5 bases, with 5 bases spanning the gap. This CDR3 is 13 amino acids long.

The V gene is TRBV4-2, the J gene TRBJ2-1; maybe TRBD2 (5 bases). The CDR3 is 14 residues long. Trimming removed 0 bases from V and 9 bases from J, with 12 bases in between. Germline CDR1 is LGHNA and CDR2 is YNFKEQ. In DNA, the CDR3 is TGTGCCAGCAGCCAAGACTTGAGGGTTGCTGAGCAGTTCTTC. This sequence encodes CASSQDLRVAEQFF.

This sequence joins TRBV6-2 or TRBV6-3 and TRBJ2-7; 13 nucleotides align to TRBD2. V shed 2 bases and J 2 bases; nucleotides not matched to a gene: 3. Looked up from germline, CDR1 is MNHEY and CDR2 is SVGEGT. This CDR3 contains 16 residues. The DNA for the CDR3 is TGTGCCAGCAGTTACGCGACTAGCGGGAGGCCCTACGAGCAGTACTTC. Translation: CASSYATSGRPYEQYF.

The V and J genes are TRBV5-1 and TRBJ2-1; no definite D call. The CDR3 extends over 14 amino acids. Germline CDR1 is SGHRS and CDR2 is YFSETQ. Between the trimmed V and J ends, which lost 4 bases and 7 bases, there was a span of 15 bases. CDR3 nucleotides: TGCGCCAGCAGCCCTACCCACTTTTTGAATGAGCAGTTCTTC. Its translation: CASSPTHFLNEQFF. Full variable domain (remainder filled in from reference TRBV5-1 and TRBJ2-1): KAGVTQTPRYLIKTRGQQVTLSCSPISGHRSVSWYQQTPGQGLQFLFEYFSETQRNKGNFPGRFSGRQFSNSRSEMNVSTLELGDSALYLCASSPTHFLNEQFFGPGTRLTVL.